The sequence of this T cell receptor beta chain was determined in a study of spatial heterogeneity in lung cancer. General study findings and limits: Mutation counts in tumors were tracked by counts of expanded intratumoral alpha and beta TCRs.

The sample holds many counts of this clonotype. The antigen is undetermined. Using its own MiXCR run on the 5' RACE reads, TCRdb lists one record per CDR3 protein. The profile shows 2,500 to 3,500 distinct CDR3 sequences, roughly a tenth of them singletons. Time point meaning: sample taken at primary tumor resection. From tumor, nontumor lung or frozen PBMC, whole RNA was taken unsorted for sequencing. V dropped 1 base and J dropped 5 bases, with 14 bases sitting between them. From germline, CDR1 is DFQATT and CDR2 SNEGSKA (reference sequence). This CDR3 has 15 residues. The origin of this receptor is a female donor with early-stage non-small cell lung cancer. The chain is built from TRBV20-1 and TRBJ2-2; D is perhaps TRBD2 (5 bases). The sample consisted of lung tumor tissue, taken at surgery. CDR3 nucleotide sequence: TGCAGTGCTAGAGGGGCGAACCGAGGGACCGGGGAGCTGTTTTTT. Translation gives CSARGANRGTGELFF.